The 10 T cell receptor beta chains below were found in one sample sequenced in a study of regulatory T cells in long-lasting Graves disease (dated by TCRdb to about 2021). What this sample's time point label stands for: newly diagnosed GD, antithyroid drugs for less than 3 months. For both TCR sequencing and RNA sequencing, RNA was extracted from PBMCs using TRIzol. Library preparation used multiplex PCR. Instrument on record: Illumina HiSeq 4000. TCR beta libraries were built with iRepertoire HTBI primers and Arm-PCR amplification of CDR3 regions. TCRdb redid the processing of the public reads, applying fastp at Q25 and MiXCR, and retained in-frame beta chains. Each entry is one CDR3 protein sequence, shown with its most common DNA and genes. The sample table shows hundreds of thousands of distinct CDR3 sequences, and approximately 16% are seen once. Around 25% of the sample belongs to the ten largest clones.

The same data also went into a second study, on T cells in Graves' hyperthyroidism and ophthalmopathy.

Source: peripheral blood mononuclear cells (PBMCs), taken at new diagnosis, from a patient treated with antithyroid drugs. The receptors come from a woman aged 35-60 years with Graves disease. Donor details come from another sample of the same person, matched by shared clones.

This chain joins TRBV30 and TRBJ2-7; TRBD2 matches 15 bases. Germline values: CDR1 GTSNPN, CDR2 SVGIG (reference sequence). Trimming cost V 8 bases and J 0 bases; bases outside gene matches: 2. This CDR3 region has 14 residues. DNA for the CDR3: TGTGCCAGGGGACTAGCGGGAGGCTCCTACGAGCAGTACTTC. Its translation: CARGLAGGSYEQYF.

This chain joins TRBV7-9 and TRBJ1-1; TRBD1 matches at 9 bases. The V segment lost 1 base and the J segment 3 bases; nucleotides outside the gene matches: 3. The CDR3 contains 15 residues. Germline V gene lookup returns CDR1 SEHNR and CDR2 FQNEAQ (reference sequence). CDR3 protein: CASSLGTGVHTEAFF. CDR3 sequence (DNA): TGTGCCAGCAGCTTAGGGACAGGGGTACACACTGAAGCTTTCTTT.

As concerns this clonotype: A much larger clone sits a single nucleotide away, making a read error possible. The chain recombines TRBV3-1 with TRBJ2-7, with D maybe TRBD2 (5 bases). Looked up from germline, CDR1 is LGHDT and CDR2 is YNNKEL (reference sequence). The CDR3 covers 11 residues. Trimming cost V 4 bases and J 6 bases, with 7 bases left between them. CDR3 amino acids: CASSPRAEQYF. CDR3 nucleotides: TGTGCCAGCAGCCCGCGGGCCGAGCAGTACTTC.

This clonotype was counted many times. The V call is TRBV19, the J call TRBJ1-5, with D possibly TRBD1 on 6 matching bases. Trimming left V 6 bases short and J 4 bases short, with 16 bases between. The germline gives CDR1 LNHDA, CDR2 SQIVND (reference sequence). This CDR3 is 15 amino acids long. As DNA, the CDR3 is TGTGCCAGTAGAGTCGTGGACAGAGCAAATCAGCCCCAGCATTTT. As protein: CASRVVDRANQPQHF.

The V and J genes are TRBV2 and TRBJ1-4; weak D call: TRBD1 (5 bases). V was pared by 5 bases and J by 7 bases, with 14 bases between. The CDR3 runs 14 residues. Per germline, CDR1 SNHLY and CDR2 FYNNEI. CDR3 sequence reads: CASSLDSIGEKLFF. The DNA for the CDR3 is TGTGCCAGCAGTTTAGACAGTATCGGTGAAAAACTGTTTTTT. Combining the CDR3 with reference TRBV2 and TRBJ1-4 gives the whole variable domain EPEVTQTPSHQVTQMGQEVILRCVPISNHLYFYWYRQILGQKVEFLVSFYNNEISEKSEIFDDQFSVERPDGSNFTLKIRSTKLEDSAMYFCASSLDSIGEKLFFGSGTQLSVL.

CDR3: CASSEGATGVQPQHF. The CDR3 DNA reads TGTGCCAGCAGTGAGGGGGCGACAGGGGTGCAGCCCCAGCATTTT. The V gene is TRBV6-1, the J gene TRBJ1-5, with TRBD1 matching 8 bases. Germline assignment: CDR1 MNHNS and CDR2 SASEGT. The CDR3 consists of 15 residues. The V and J ends lost 3 bases and 7 bases, in that order; junction bases with no gene match: 8.

This chain uses TRBV2 with TRBJ1-5; the D is unclear. The CDR3 sequence is 14 residues long. Germline lookup yields CDR1 SNHLY and CDR2 FYNNEI. The V end was cut by 4 bases, the J end by 0 bases, with 7 bases between. Here the CDR3 reads CASSASYSNQPQHF. DNA for the CDR3: TGTGCCAGCAGTGCAAGTTATAGCAATCAGCCCCAGCATTTT.

The chain is built from TRBV12-3 or TRBV12-4 and TRBJ1-3; weak D call: TRBD1 (5 bases). The V end was cut by 6 bases, the J end by 0 bases, with 12 bases between. CDR3 length: 15 residues. CDR3 protein: CASRLGTGSGNTIYF. In DNA form, the CDR3 reads TGTGCCAGCAGACTAGGGACGGGCTCTGGAAACACCATATATTTT.

This clonotype has a handful of counts. The chain uses TRBV30 and TRBJ1-6; unclear D gene. Trimming shortened V by 0 bases and J by 8 bases, and 5 bases separated the two germline ends. The CDR3 has 12 residues. Germline CDR1 and CDR2: GTSNPN and SVGIG (reference sequence). CDR3 nucleotides: TGTGCCTGGAGTGTTTTATATTCACCCCTCCACTTT. Amino acid sequence: CAWSVLYSPLHF.

The chain has TRBV6-1 and TRBJ2-7; 12 nucleotides match TRBD1. V lost 5 bases to trimming and J lost 3 bases; unmatched junction nucleotides: 14. The CDR3 is 18 amino acids. Per the germline V gene, CDR1 is MNHNS and CDR2 is SASEGT. CDR3 sequence: CASSLGGQGAGKVYEQYF. The CDR3 DNA reads TGTGCCAGCAGTCTGGGGGGACAGGGGGCGGGAAAGGTCTACGAGCAGTACTTC.